Sample share makes the clone carrying this T cell receptor beta chain large. Gene names follow the mouse nomenclature. This record belongs to a study of tissue T cells after allogeneic stem cell transplantation. As for time point: mouse harvest day 14 after allogeneic transplant. Each mouse received 10^7 T-cell-depleted marrow cells plus 10^6 splenic CD5+ T cells by tail vein. TCRdb's copy holds only in-frame clones and misses some; the assay was immunoSEQ multiplex PCR. Among some 1,100 clones, 45% to 50% were seen once, and the ten largest hold about 38%. The sequenced sample consisted of spleen. This clonotype was sampled from a female BALB/c mouse given C57BL/6 T cells with graft-versus-host disease after an allogeneic hematopoietic cell transplant.

The CDR3 DNA, read in part, is TGTGCTAGCAGTTCAGGGGGGGATGCTGAGCAGTTC. This encodes CASSSGGDAEQF. In full, the CDR3 is CASSSGGDAEQFF. This rearrangement joins TRBV29 to TRBJ2-1, with D perhaps TRBD1 or TRBD2 (7 bases each). The sequenced fragment ends 1 residue before the CDR3 boundary, so the rest is inferred from the germline J gene. Per germline, CDR1 MSHET and CDR2 SYDVDS. V gave up 4 bases and J gave up 5 bases, with 9 bases separating them. This CDR3 has 13 residues.